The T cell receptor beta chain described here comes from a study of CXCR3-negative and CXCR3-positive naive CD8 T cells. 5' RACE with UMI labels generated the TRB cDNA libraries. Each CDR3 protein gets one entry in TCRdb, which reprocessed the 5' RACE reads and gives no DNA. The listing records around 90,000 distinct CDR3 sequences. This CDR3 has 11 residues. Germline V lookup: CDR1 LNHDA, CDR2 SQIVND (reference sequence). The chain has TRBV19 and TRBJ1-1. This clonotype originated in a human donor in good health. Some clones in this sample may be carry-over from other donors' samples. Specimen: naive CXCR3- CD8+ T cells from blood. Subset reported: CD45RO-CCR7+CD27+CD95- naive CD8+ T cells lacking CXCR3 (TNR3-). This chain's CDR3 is CASTTVREAFF.